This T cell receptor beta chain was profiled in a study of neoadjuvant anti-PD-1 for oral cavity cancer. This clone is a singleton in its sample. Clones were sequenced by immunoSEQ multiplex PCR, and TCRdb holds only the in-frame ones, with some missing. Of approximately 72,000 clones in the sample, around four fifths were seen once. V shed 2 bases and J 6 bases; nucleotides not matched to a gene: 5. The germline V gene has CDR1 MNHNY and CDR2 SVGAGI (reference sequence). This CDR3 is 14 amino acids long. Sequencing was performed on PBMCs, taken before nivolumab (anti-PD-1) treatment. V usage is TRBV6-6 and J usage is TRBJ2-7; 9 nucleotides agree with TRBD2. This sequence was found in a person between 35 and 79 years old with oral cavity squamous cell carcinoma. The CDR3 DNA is TGTGCCAGCAGTTACGCGGGGGGGCTACGCGAGCAGTACTTC. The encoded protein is CASSYAGGLREQYF.